These 21 T cell receptor beta chains were sequenced from one sample in a study. TCRdb independently ran MiXCR on the RT-PCR reads; one entry per CDR3 protein. The sample comprises fewer than 800,000 distinct CDR3 sequences, more than 13% of which are singletons, and 3.6% rests with the top ten. Specimen: memory CD4+ T cells from blood. All receptors come from a female donor in good health, serving as a healthy control.

The V and J genes are TRBV20-1 and TRBJ1-6; no definite D call. The CDR3 extends over 16 amino acids. The germline V gene encodes CDR1 DFQATT and CDR2 SNEGSKA (reference sequence). With 0 bases removed from V and 8 bases from J, the gap between germline ends came to 17 bases. The CDR3 spells CSARDSSRAPDSPLHF. CDR3 DNA sequence: TGCAGTGCTAGAGATTCTAGCCGGGCGCCGGATTCACCCCTCCACTTT.

This clonotype was seen a handful of times. The CDR3 DNA is TGTGCCAGCTCACCAGGGGGACAGGGGTCCTACAATGAGCAGTTCTTC. Its protein is CASSPGGQGSYNEQFF. The rearrangement uses TRBV18 and TRBJ2-1; 10 bases agree with TRBD1. The CDR3 consists of 16 residues. The germline gives CDR1 KGHSH, CDR2 LQKENI. V shed 2 bases and J 1 base; nucleotides not matched to a gene: 2.

This clonotype was counted ten times or more. V is TRBV29-1 and J is TRBJ2-7; D may be TRBD2 (8 bases). This CDR3 has 13 amino acids. V lost 8 bases and J lost 3, with 17 bases in between. Germline V gene data show CDR1 as SQVTM and CDR2 as ANQGSEA. The CDR3 spells CSSGGGPGYEQYF. CDR3 DNA sequence: TGCAGCTCGGGAGGGGGCCCTGGCTACGAGCAGTACTTC.

At least ten counts were recorded for this clonotype. This chain connects TRBV6-2 or TRBV6-3 to TRBJ2-5; D gene unclear. Trimming took off 4 bases at V and 2 bases at J, with 20 bases between the two ends. The germline CDR1 and CDR2 sequences are MNHEY and SVGEGT. CDR3 length: 17 residues. The CDR3 DNA sequence: TGTGCCAGCAGTTTATGGGGTGCCGTGGGCGTACAAGAGACCCAGTACTTC. It encodes CASSLWGAVGVQETQYF.

The chain is built from TRBV13 and TRBJ2-5, with TRBD2 matching over 10 bases. Trimming took 2 bases from V and 3 from J; bases not matched to a gene: 9. The CDR3 is 17 residues long. Germline CDR1 is PRHDT and CDR2 is FYEKMQ (reference sequence). The CDR3 nucleotides read TGTGCCAGCAGCTTAAATGGCCAGCGGGGGGGAGAAGAGACCCAGTACTTC. This gives the protein CASSLNGQRGGEETQYF.

The chain is built from TRBV20-1 and TRBJ1-2; D uncertain. CDR1 and CDR2 (germline): DFQATT, SNEGSKA (reference sequence). Between the trimmed V and J ends, which lost 5 bases and 4 bases, there was a span of 14 bases. The CDR3 consists of 13 residues. The CDR3 nucleotides are TGCAGTGCTCGGAGGGAGGCGGTCTATGGCTACACCTTC. Translating it yields CSARREAVYGYTF.

This clonotype was seen many times. The J gene is TRBJ2-3, the V gene TRBV5-1, with D possibly being TRBD1 (5 bases). This CDR3 comprises 15 residues. V lost 6 bases and J 2 bases, leaving 16 bases between the germline ends. The germline V gene has CDR1 SGHRS and CDR2 YFSETQ. As DNA, the CDR3 is TGCGCCAGCACACCGACAGTTGGGCTCACAGATACGCAGTATTTT. Its translation: CASTPTVGLTDTQYF.

This chain uses TRBV5-5 with TRBJ2-2; D possibly matches TRBD1 or TRBD2 (5 bases each). The CDR3 loop spans 15 amino acids. The germline gives CDR1 SGHKS, CDR2 YYEKEE (reference sequence). Trimming left V 4 bases short and J 1 base short, with 11 bases between. The DNA of the CDR3 is TGTGCCAGCAGCGGGACCGCGATGAACACCGGGGAGCTGTTTTTT. Amino acid sequence: CASSGTAMNTGELFF.

The J gene is TRBJ1-5, the V gene TRBV6-1; maybe TRBD1 (5 bases). This CDR3 is built from 14 residues. Germline loops: CDR1 MNHNS, CDR2 SASEGT. Trimming pared 7 bases from V and 4 bases from J, leaving 14 bases between. CDR3 protein: CASTPLQGNQPQHF. CDR3 bases: TGTGCCAGCACCCCGTTGCAGGGAAATCAGCCCCAGCATTTT.

This clonotype was observed a handful of times. The V call is TRBV6-2 or TRBV6-3, the J call TRBJ1-5, with 10 bases fitting TRBD1. The CDR3 sequence is 13 residues long. Germline trimming cut 5 bases from V and 6 bases from J; bases unmatched to any gene: 1. Germline CDR1 reads MNHEY; CDR2 reads SVGEGT. The CDR3 coding sequence is TGTGCCAGCAGTGACAGGGGGCTTCAGCCCCAGCATTTT. Its protein is CASSDRGLQPQHF.

The genes are TRBV24-1 and TRBJ2-1, with D possibly matching TRBD2 (5 bases). CDR1 KGHDR and CDR2 SFDVKD come from the germline V gene. With 3 bases removed from V and 4 bases from J, the gap between germline ends came to 12 bases. The CDR3 is 15 amino acids. CDR3 sequence reads: CATSDPGKGYNEQFF. CDR3 bases: TGTGCCACCAGTGATCCGGGGAAAGGTTACAATGAGCAGTTCTTC.

This clonotype was seen a few times. V is TRBV20-1 and J is TRBJ2-7; 8 nucleotides match TRBD1. Germline CDR1 reads DFQATT; CDR2 reads SNEGSKA (reference sequence). This CDR3 has 13 residues. J lost 4 bases, V lost 6 bases, and 8 bases had no gene match. The CDR3 nucleotides read TGCAGTGCGAACAACAGGGGGAGGTACGAGCAGTACTTC. It translates to CSANNRGRYEQYF.

The gene calls are TRBV20-1 and TRBJ1-1; the D gene is possibly TRBD1 (5 bases). This CDR3 region has 13 residues. Germline CDR1 and CDR2: DFQATT and SNEGSKA (reference sequence). The CDR3, as DNA: TGCAGCGTCGCCGTGGGGCCGAACACTGAAGCTTTCTTT. Encoded protein: CSVAVGPNTEAFF.

The chain joins TRBV6-5 to TRBJ2-7, with 15 nucleotides matching TRBD2. V lost 8 bases to trimming and J lost 7 bases; unmatched junction nucleotides: 0. Germline CDR1 is MNHEY and CDR2 is SVGAGI. The CDR3 runs to 12 residues. Here the CDR3 reads CASGTSGREQYF. The DNA for the CDR3 is TGTGCCAGCGGGACTAGCGGGAGGGAGCAGTACTTC.

This clonotype was seen a few times. J is TRBJ1-2 and V is TRBV6-5; 11 bases are a match to TRBD1. This CDR3 contains 15 residues. Germline CDR1 is MNHEY and CDR2 is SVGAGI. The J segment lost 7 bases and the V segment lost 6 bases, leaving 10 bases of the junction unmatched. CDR3 DNA sequence: TGTGCCAGCAGCCGATGGACAGGGGGCATCAGTGGCTACACCTTC. This encodes CASSRWTGGISGYTF.

This clonotype was seen a handful of times. The rearrangement links TRBV7-9 to TRBJ2-7, with 7 bases lining up with TRBD1. The CDR3 sequence is 15 residues long. V gave up 3 bases and J gave up 3 bases; unmatched junction bases: 8. Germline V lookup: CDR1 SEHNR, CDR2 FQNEAQ (reference sequence). CDR3 in DNA: TGTGCCAGCAGCTTGGGGGACAGAACTATCTACGAGCAGTACTTC. Translation: CASSLGDRTIYEQYF.

The rearrangement joins TRBV6-5 to TRBJ2-1, with 8 bases aligning to TRBD2. The CDR3 runs to 14 residues. Germline assignment: CDR1 MNHEY and CDR2 SVGAGI. The trim removed 7 bases at V and 6 bases at J, leaving 8 bases unmatched. DNA of the CDR3: TGTGCCAGCACTTCGATAGCGGGGTTCAATGAGCAGTTCTTC. Translated, it gives CASTSIAGFNEQFF.

This clonotype was found a few times. This chain links TRBV20-1 with TRBJ1-1; tentative D call: TRBD1 (6 bases). The V gene lost 0 bases and the J gene lost 5 bases, with 19 bases spanning the gap. CDR3 length equals 16 residues. Germline V gene data show CDR1 as DFQATT and CDR2 as SNEGSKA (reference sequence). The CDR3, as DNA: TGCAGTGCTAGAGATTTCAGGGGTGGAGTAGAGACTGAAGCTTTCTTT. Translating it yields CSARDFRGGVETEAFF.

This clonotype came up a few times. The chain combines TRBV13 with TRBJ1-3; 7 positions agree with TRBD1. Looked up from germline, CDR1 is PRHDT and CDR2 is FYEKMQ (reference sequence). This CDR3 is 15 amino acids long. V gave up 2 bases and J gave up 4 bases; unmatched junction bases: 5. DNA of the CDR3: TGTGCCAGCAGCTTAAGGGGGACAGCCGGAAACACCATATATTTT. Translation: CASSLRGTAGNTIYF.

There are many counts of this clonotype. V is TRBV6-5 and J is TRBJ1-1; 9 bases agree with TRBD1. The CDR3 is made up of 14 amino acids. Germline loops: CDR1 MNHEY, CDR2 SVGAGI. Trimming took 2 bases from V and 11 from J; bases not matched to a gene: 9. The CDR3 DNA reads TGTGCCAGCAGTTACCATGGGACAGGGATTGGGGCTTTCTTT. Its protein is CASSYHGTGIGAFF.

This clonotype was detected only a few times. The CDR3 region is CASSVGPGLAGYNEQFF. CDR3 nucleotide sequence: TGTGCCAGCAGCGTAGGCCCGGGACTAGCGGGATACAATGAGCAGTTCTTC. The rearrangement links TRBV9 to TRBJ2-1, with 13 bases identical to TRBD2. Per germline, CDR1 SGDLS and CDR2 YYNGEE. Unmatched junction bases numbered 4, after V lost 0 bases and J lost 4 bases. This CDR3 is built from 17 residues.